Following are 3 T cell receptor beta chains from one sample sequenced in a study of cytomegalovirus exposure and HLA in healthy donors. The PCR was carried out with 60 Vbeta primers and 13 Jbeta primers. Method: immunoSEQ multiplex PCR; TCRdb's copy keeps in-frame clones and lacks some. The table includes around 100,000 clones, about 68% detected once. Sequencing used PBMCs. Every receptor here comes from a man between 25 and 39 years old in good health and CMV-seropositive.

The count of this clone is one. This sequence joins TRBV9 and TRBJ2-1; a weak D match, TRBD2 (6 bases). Germline CDR1 SGDLS, CDR2 YYNGEE. V was clipped by 0 bases and J by 2 bases, with 9 bases between them. The length of the CDR3 is 15 residues. This CDR3 reads CASSVGTGAYNEQFF. Here the CDR3 DNA reads TGTGCCAGCAGCGTAGGTACGGGGGCCTACAATGAGCAGTTCTTC. The whole variable domain, filled in from reference TRBV9 and TRBJ2-1, reads DSGVTQTPKHLITATGQRVTLRCSPRSGDLSVYWYQQSLDQGLQFLIQYYNGEERAKGNILERFSAQQFPDLHSELNLSSLELGDSALYFCASSVGTGAYNEQFFGPGTRLTVL.

The gene calls are TRBV11-3 and TRBJ1-2; tentatively, D is TRBD1 (5 bases). In germline, CDR1 is SGHNT, CDR2 YENEEA. This CDR3 is 13 amino acids long. With 5 bases removed from V and 7 bases from J, the gap between germline ends came to 14 bases. CDR3 DNA: TGTGCCAGCAGCCAGGGCGTGTACTCTGGCTACACCTTC. Protein: CASSQGVYSGYTF.

The CDR3 here is CASKDIYSNQPQHF. CDR3 in DNA: TGTGCCAGCAAGGACATTTATAGCAATCAGCCCCAGCATTTT. This chain uses TRBV27 with TRBJ1-5; D perhaps matches TRBD1 (5 bases). Trimming removed 7 bases at V and 0 bases at J, with 10 bases between. Germline CDR1 and CDR2: MNHEY and SMNVEV (reference sequence). The CDR3 spans 14 residues.